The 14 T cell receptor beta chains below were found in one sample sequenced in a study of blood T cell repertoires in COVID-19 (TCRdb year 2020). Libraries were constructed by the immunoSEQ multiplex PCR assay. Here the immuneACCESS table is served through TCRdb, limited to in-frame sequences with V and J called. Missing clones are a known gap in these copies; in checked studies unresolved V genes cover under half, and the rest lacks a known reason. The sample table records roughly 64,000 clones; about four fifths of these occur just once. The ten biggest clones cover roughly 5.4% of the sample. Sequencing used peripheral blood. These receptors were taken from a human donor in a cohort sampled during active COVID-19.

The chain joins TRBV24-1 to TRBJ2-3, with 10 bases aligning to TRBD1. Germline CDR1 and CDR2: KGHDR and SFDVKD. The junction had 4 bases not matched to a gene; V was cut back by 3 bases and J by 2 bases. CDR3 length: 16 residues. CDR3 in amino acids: CATSDRTGGDTDTQYF. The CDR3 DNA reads TGTGCCACCAGTGATAGGACAGGGGGGGACACAGATACGCAGTATTTT.

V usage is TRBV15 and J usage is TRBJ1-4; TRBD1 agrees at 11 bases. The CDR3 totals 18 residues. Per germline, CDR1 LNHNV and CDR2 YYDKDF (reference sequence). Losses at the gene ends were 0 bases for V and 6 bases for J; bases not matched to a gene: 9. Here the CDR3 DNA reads TGTGCCACCAGCAGAGAAGGGACAGGGGGATTTCGCGATGAAAAACTGTTTTTT. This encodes CATSREGTGGFRDEKLFF. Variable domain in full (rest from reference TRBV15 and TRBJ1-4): DAMVIQNPRYQVTQFGKPVTLSCSQTLNHNVMYWYQQKSSQAPKLLFHYYDKDFNNEADTPDNFQSRRPNTSFCFLDIRSPGLGDTAMYLCATSREGTGGFRDEKLFFGSGTQLSVL.

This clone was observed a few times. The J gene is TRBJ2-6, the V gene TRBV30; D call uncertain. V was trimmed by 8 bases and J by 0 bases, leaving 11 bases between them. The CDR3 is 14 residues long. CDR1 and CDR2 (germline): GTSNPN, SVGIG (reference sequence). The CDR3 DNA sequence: TGTGCCGGTGTCAGTCGCTCTGGGGCCAACGTCCTGACTTTC. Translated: CAGVSRSGANVLTF.

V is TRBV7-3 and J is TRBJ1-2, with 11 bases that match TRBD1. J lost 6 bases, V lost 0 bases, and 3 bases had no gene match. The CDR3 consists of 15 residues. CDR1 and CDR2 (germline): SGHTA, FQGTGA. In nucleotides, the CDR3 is TGTGCCAGCAGCTTAACCGGGACAGGGGGGAATGGCTACACCTTC. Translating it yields CASSLTGTGGNGYTF.

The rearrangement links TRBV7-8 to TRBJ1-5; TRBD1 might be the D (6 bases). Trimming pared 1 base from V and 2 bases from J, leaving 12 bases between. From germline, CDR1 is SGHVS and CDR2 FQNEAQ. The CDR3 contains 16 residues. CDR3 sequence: CASSLGSRGGNQPQHF. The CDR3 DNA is TGTGCCAGCAGCTTAGGGTCCAGGGGTGGCAATCAGCCCCAGCATTTT.

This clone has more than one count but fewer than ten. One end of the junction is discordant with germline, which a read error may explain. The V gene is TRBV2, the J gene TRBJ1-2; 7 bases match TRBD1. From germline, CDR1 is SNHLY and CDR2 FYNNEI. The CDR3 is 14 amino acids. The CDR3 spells CASSEDRVPYGYTF. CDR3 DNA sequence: TGTGCCAGCAGCGAAGACAGGGTGCCCTATGGCTACACCTTC.

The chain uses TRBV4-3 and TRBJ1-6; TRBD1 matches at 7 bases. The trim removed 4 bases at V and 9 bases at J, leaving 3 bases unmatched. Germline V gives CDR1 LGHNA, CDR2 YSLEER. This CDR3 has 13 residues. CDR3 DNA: TGCGCCAGCAGCCGCAGACAGGGTTCACCCCTCCACTTT. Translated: CASSRRQGSPLHF.

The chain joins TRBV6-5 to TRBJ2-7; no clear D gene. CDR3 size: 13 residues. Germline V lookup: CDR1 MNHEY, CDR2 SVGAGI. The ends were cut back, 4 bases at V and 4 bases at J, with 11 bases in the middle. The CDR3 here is CASSLQVGYEQYF. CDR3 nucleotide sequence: TGTGCCAGCAGTTTGCAGGTGGGTTACGAGCAGTACTTC.

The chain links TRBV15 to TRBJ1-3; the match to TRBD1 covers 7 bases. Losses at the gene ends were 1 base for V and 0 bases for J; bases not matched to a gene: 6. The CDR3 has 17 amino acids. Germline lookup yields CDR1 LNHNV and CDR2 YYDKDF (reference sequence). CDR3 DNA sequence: TGTGCCACCAGCAGAGGGGACAGTCGGATCTCTGGAAACACCATATATTTT. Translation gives CATSRGDSRISGNTIYF.

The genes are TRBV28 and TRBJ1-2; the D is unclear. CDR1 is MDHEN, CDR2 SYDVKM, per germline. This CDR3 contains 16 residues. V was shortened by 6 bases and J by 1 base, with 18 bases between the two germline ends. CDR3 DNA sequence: TGTGCCAGCAGAGAAATGGCCAATACAGTTAACTATGGCTACACCTTC. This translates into CASREMANTVNYGYTF.

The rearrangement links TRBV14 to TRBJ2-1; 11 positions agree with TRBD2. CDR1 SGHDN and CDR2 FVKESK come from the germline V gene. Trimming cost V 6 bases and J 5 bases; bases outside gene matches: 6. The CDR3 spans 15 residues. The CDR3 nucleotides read TGTGCCAGCAGGTTAACTAGCGGGGGCAACAATGAGCAGTTCTTC. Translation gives CASRLTSGGNNEQFF.

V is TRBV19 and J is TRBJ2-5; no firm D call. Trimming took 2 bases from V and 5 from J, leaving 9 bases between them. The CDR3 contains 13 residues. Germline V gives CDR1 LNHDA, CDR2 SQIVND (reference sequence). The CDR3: CASSIQEKETQYF. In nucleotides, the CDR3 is TGTGCCAGTAGTATACAGGAAAAGGAGACCCAGTACTTC.

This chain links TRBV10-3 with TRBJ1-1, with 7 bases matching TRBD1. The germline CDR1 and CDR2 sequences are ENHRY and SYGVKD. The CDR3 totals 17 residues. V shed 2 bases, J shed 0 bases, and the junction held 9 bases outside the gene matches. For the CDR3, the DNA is TGTGCCATCAGTGAGCCGACGGACAGGTGGCTGAACACTGAAGCTTTCTTT. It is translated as CAISEPTDRWLNTEAFF.

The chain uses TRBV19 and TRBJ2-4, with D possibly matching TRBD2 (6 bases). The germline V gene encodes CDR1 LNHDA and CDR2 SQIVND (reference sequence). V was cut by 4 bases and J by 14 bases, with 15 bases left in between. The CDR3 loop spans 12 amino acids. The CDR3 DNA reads TGTGCCAGTAGTACCCTCGGGGGACCAGAGTACTTC. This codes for CASSTLGGPEYF.